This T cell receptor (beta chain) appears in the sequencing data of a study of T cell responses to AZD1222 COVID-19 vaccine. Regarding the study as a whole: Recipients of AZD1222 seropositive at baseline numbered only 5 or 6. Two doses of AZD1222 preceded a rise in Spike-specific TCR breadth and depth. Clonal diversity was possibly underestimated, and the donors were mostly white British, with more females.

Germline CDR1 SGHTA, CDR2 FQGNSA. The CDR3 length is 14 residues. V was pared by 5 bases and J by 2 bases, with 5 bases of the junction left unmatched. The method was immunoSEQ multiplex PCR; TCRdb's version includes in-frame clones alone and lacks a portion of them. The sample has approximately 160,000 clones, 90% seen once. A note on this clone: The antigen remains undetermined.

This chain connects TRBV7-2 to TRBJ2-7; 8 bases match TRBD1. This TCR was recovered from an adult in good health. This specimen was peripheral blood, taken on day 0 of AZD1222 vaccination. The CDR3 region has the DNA TGTGCCAGCAGCCTTGCAGGGGGCGCCTACGAGCAGTACTTC. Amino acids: CASSLAGGAYEQYF.